Below, 4 T cell receptor beta chains from the same sample are listed, as sequenced in a study of blood T cell repertoires in COVID-19. Profiling relied on immunoSEQ multiplex PCR, and the TCRdb table lists in-frame clones only, not all of them. The sample holds about 300,000 clones, 89% seen once. Material for sequencing was PBMCs or T cells enriched from blood (not recorded which). Receptors were obtained from a woman aged 50 to 60 who had been exposed to COVID-19.

V is TRBV3-1 (or the pseudogene TRBV3-2) and J is TRBJ1-2; 8 nucleotides line up with TRBD1. Germline assignment: CDR1 LGHDT and CDR2 YNNKEL (reference sequence). The CDR3 covers 16 residues. The ends lost 4 bases at V and 7 bases at J; junction bases unmatched: 14. For the CDR3, the DNA is TGTGCCAGCAGCCGTGTAGGTAAACAGGGGGATCGTGGCTACACCTTC. This translates into CASSRVGKQGDRGYTF.

The rearrangement joins TRBV9 to TRBJ1-2, with 10 bases fitting TRBD1. The CDR3 contains 15 residues. V trimming: 3 bases; J trimming: 1 base; junction bases outside the gene matches: 3. Germline assignment: CDR1 SGDLS and CDR2 YYNGEE. CDR3 region: CASSGGTGDNYGYTF. The CDR3 DNA sequence: TGTGCCAGCAGCGGGGGGACAGGGGATAACTATGGCTACACCTTC.

The V gene is TRBV6-5, the J gene TRBJ1-1; 8 bases align to TRBD1. The V and J ends lost 2 bases and 4 bases, in that order; junction bases with no gene match: 9. This CDR3 has 16 amino acids. Germline V lookup: CDR1 MNHEY, CDR2 SVGAGI. CDR3 DNA sequence: TGTGCCAGCAGTTACCTACCGCAGACAGGGGTCACTGAAGCTTTCTTT. It yields the protein CASSYLPQTGVTEAFF.

The rearrangement links TRBV18 to TRBJ2-1; 8 nucleotides agree with TRBD2. The CDR3 loop spans 16 amino acids. Germline CDR1 and CDR2: KGHSH and LQKENI. The junction had 4 bases not matched to a gene; V was cut back by 0 bases and J by 3 bases. Here the CDR3 DNA reads TGTGCCAGCTCACCACCGGGGGCGGGAGGCTACAATGAGCAGTTCTTC. It codes for CASSPPGAGGYNEQFF.